The TCR beta chain described here comes from a study of cytomegalovirus exposure and HLA in healthy donors (dated by TCRdb to about 2017). At the level of the whole study: An earlier analysis of about 560 of the donors reported 276 Gb of sequence data and 117 million unique TCR beta sequences obtained from some 200 million T cells. Roughly 5 DR-DQ haplotypes were handled as single units for association and clustering, since linkage in the cohort was strong. Across some 400 genotyped donors of the cohort, an average of about 240,000 unique TCR beta nucleotide sequences per donor were sequenced, and approximately 17% of those sequences were non-productive. The T cell repertoires of roughly 660 subjects were profiled by immunosequencing and related to cytomegalovirus serostatus. HLA typing covered class I and class II loci at four-digit resolution. All discovery cohort repertoires had been generated on a single sequencing platform. Along with the roughly 670-subject first cohort, a separate validation cohort of 120 different subjects was used. Around 300 gigabases of sequencing data and tens of millions of unique TCR sequences were included in an early release covering 550 to 800 HLA-typed donors. Of the roughly 390 genotyped donors, approximately 80% fell in the genetic ancestry cluster associated with self-reported Caucasian donors. Donor age, sex, ethnicity and CMV serostatus were compiled together with the repertoire data. A later genetic analysis used genome-wide SNP genotypes for 398 of the 666 donors, treating that subset as a discovery cohort. To decide whether each TCR beta V gene segment behaved as functional or pseudogenic, an earlier analysis of some 540 of the donors relied on high-throughput TCR beta sequencing. The number of donors typed differed by locus, with about 620-630 for A, B, C, DRB1 and DQB1, 522 for DQA1, over 600 for DPA1, and some 440 for DPB1. The later analysis used no new phenotypic data to find candidate immune exposures, relying instead on TCR beta sequences and their occurrence across donors. High-throughput TCR immunosequencing, statistical association of individual TCRs with disease status, and machine learning were combined to predict cytomegalovirus infection status. The aim of the study was to test whether cataloging public T cell receptors could identify signatures of past pathogen exposure. To study patterns of TCR occurrence, a later analysis re-analyzed previously published TCR beta repertoires from 666 donors and added high-resolution HLA genotyping. Study-level results and caveats: Broadly in line with IMGT annotations, most TCR beta V segments showed up in productive rearrangements about 87% or about 30% of the time in an earlier analysis of several hundred of the donors. An association between a missense DCLRE1C variant and V-gene and J-gene trimming of TCR beta chains was found in a later genetic analysis and replicated in an independent cohort. A further reported finding was that TCR beta sequences accurately predicted the HLA-A and HLA-B alleles for most subjects in the first cohort. Most CMV-associated TCR beta chains appeared to be HLA-restricted in a later analysis, and the HLA associations seemed to be driven largely by CMV exposure. Because HLA typing was missing for some donors at each locus, association tests included only the typed subset. The earlier analysis of 587 of the donors excluded fewer than 20 rarely observed V segments, including chromosome 9 orphons, because counts were too low. Several of the top co-occurrence clusters appeared to be linked to parvovirus B19, influenza, CMV and Epstein-Barr virus, according to a later analysis. The study gave a list of over 150 TCR beta chains associated with cytomegalovirus. A later analysis found that HLA-associated TCR beta chains were more clonally expanded and had lower generation probabilities than equally common non-associated chains. Assigning TCR associations to individual alleles was difficult when HLA alleles, especially DR and DQ, strongly co-occurred. The classifier was reported to diagnose cytomegalovirus status with high specificity and sensitivity in both the original cohort and the validation cohort. A few of the identified cytomegalovirus-associated TCR beta chains were confirmed in vitro to be specific for cytomegalovirus antigens. CMV serostatus was the only immune exposure information available for the cohort. At a false discovery rate of 0.05, a later analysis linked under 20,000 TCR beta sequences to specific HLA alleles. In this cohort, only TCR beta chains were sequenced, and detectable features were limited by the absence of alpha or paired-chain data. In a later analysis, the rate of TCR association differed among HLA loci, with DRB1 alleles having the most associated TCRs and HLA-C alleles having the fewest. Most TCR sequences were seen in very few donors, while some public TCRs were found in many individuals. Because the 87-base-pair reads could not distinguish some IMGT-functional V segments, including TRBV6-2 and TRBV6-3, those segments were excluded. A cluster of highly shared sequence variants was judged likely to represent a technical artifact of the sequencing pipeline. Correlated functional status among segregating V segments might be attributable to linkage disequilibrium, but an unknown experimental factor could not be ruled out. The authors suggested that the approach could potentially be generalized to other disease states and immunological phenotypes. According to a later genetic analysis, donors in an Asian-associated ancestry cluster had fewer N-insertions in productive TCRs than the roughly 660-donor mean. Presence/absence analyses assumed roughly uniform sequencing depth across donors, an assumption that may not hold.

Clipping removes 4 bases from V and 1 base from J, with 7 as the unmatched junction base count. The CDR3 holds 16 amino acids from the cysteine to the phenylalanine. The DNA shown is the 48-base CDR3, in frame from base 1. From a lookup of the germline V gene, CDR1 and CDR2 are SNHLY and FYNNEI. Library method: the immunoSEQ multiplex PCR assay. The multiplex PCR relied on a mix of 60 forward primers for TCR Vbeta segments and 13 reverse primers for TCR Jbeta segments. A multiplex PCR assay on genomic DNA amplified the CDR3 region of rearranged TCR beta genes. The amplified TCR beta libraries were sequenced on the Illumina HiSeq System as 87-base-pair reads. The paper's data handling went like this. A later analysis tallied 75 million to 95 million unique TCR beta chains across the 700 or so repertoires, and some 12 million of those chains were shared by two or more donors. Raw reads were error-corrected and collapsed into unique sequences with a nearest-neighbor algorithm that merged closely related sequences to remove PCR and sequencing errors. CDR3 sequences were aligned to IMGT reference sequences to assign V, D and J gene segments. For a sequence to be retained, at least a six-nucleotide match to both a V gene segment and a J gene segment was required. A rearrangement was called productive if the CDR3 had no stop codons and remained in frame with V and J, and every other rearrangement was called non-productive. Following IMGT convention, CDR3 was defined as the stretch from the second conserved V-encoded cysteine to the conserved J-encoded phenylalanine. The earlier analysis of about 590 of the donors excluded sequences that lacked an unambiguous match to a single V gene segment. In an earlier analysis of 450 to 700 of the donors, V segments were called functional above 56.7% productive rearrangements and were called segregating when the between-donor standard deviation exceeded 5%. A statistical classification framework was developed to diagnose cytomegalovirus status using the catalog of TCR beta chain sequences. A later analysis assigned V and J genes by comparing TCR nucleotide sequences with IMGT/GENE-DB human TR gene sequences. In a later analysis, CDR3 sequences and most-parsimonious VDJ recombination scenarios were assigned using the TCRdist pipeline. A later analysis defined each TCR beta chain by its CDR3 amino acid sequence plus V-gene family, and excluded reads lacking a unique V-gene family. In a later analysis, 500 to 700 highly shared, low-generation-probability nucleotide sequences were removed to address suspected cross-contamination and a sequencing artifact. In a later analysis, a clonal expansion index for each public chain was calculated from normalized within-repertoire ranks of inferred template counts. In a later analysis, generation probabilities were computed with a VDJ recombination model fitted to out-of-frame rearrangements, and the resulting probabilities were checked against IGoR. In a later analysis, TCR-TCR, TCR-HLA and TCR-CMV co-occurrence was scored with hypergeometric tests, and a repertoire-size bias correction was applied to TCR pairs. To estimate false discovery rates, a later analysis permuted the HLA or CMV assignments 20 times. In a later analysis, co-occurring TCRs were grouped with DBSCAN, and TCRdist sequence similarity was added when clustering was performed within HLA-allele-positive subsets. Co-occurrence clustering excluded repertoires with fewer than 30,000 or more than 120,000 public chains, plus five with anomalous nucleotide sharing. The source is immuneACCESS, and TCRdb retained only in-frame sequences with V and J called. Part of the clones is not carried over; for the studies checked, unresolved V genes explain less than half of this, and the remainder is unexplained. V, J and clone size derive from that table, while D and trimming were established from the DNA sequence. The sample table includes approximately 210,000 clones. The biggest ten clones account for roughly 0.89% of the sample.

With respect to this clone: There is no known antigen for this receptor.

The cohort consisted of some 730 healthy bone marrow donors. At the time of sampling, all cohort members were nominally healthy, though unrecorded immune exposures were likely present. The donor was CMV seropositive and was included in the group of approximately 310 seropositive cohort members. Each donor provided a peripheral blood sample, and peripheral blood mononuclear cells were used for TCR beta sequencing. The Qiagen DNeasy Blood Extraction Kit was used to extract genomic DNA from the blood cell samples. Recombination linked TRBV2 to TRBJ2-1, with 7 bases in between that match TRBD2. The TCR comes from a woman in her thirties in good health and CMV-seropositive. Specimen: PBMCs. CDR3 reads: CASSVGGSPSYNEQFF. The DNA is TGTGCCAGCAGTGTGGGGGGGAGTCCGTCCTACAATGAGCAGTTCTTC.